A single sample is the source of the 8 T cell receptor beta chains below, sequenced in a study of T cells in Graves' hyperthyroidism and ophthalmopathy. Researchers took RNA transcripts and amplified the TCR beta CDR3 regions from them. HTBI primers drove first-round RT-PCR of the TCR CDR3. TCRdb ran MiXCR on the multiplex PCR reads and lists one entry per CDR3 protein. The data hold hundreds of thousands of distinct CDR3 sequences, with approximately 15% observed a single time. Sequenced material: blood. The receptors were gathered from a woman aged 30 to 39 with Graves' hyperthyroidism.

This clonotype occurred many times. The chain joins TRBV2 to TRBJ2-1; 10 nucleotides match TRBD2. There are 13 residues in the CDR3. Germline assignment: CDR1 SNHLY and CDR2 FYNNEI. V was pared by 6 bases and J by 9 bases, with 5 bases of the junction left unmatched. CDR3 loop: CASRPLAGVEQFF. CDR3 nucleotide sequence: TGTGCCAGCAGGCCCCTAGCGGGAGTTGAGCAGTTCTTC.

V usage is TRBV12-3 or TRBV12-4 and J usage is TRBJ2-2; the D is unclear. CDR3 length equals 15 residues. The V gene lost 7 bases and the J gene lost 0 bases, with 12 bases spanning the gap. CDR3 amino acids: CASTHGPSNTGELFF. The CDR3 DNA is TGTGCCAGCACCCACGGTCCATCGAACACCGGGGAGCTGTTTTTT.

This chain joins TRBV7-9 and TRBJ2-3; TRBD2 matches 10 bases. The CDR3 is 17 amino acids. Trimming cost V 2 bases and J 3 bases; bases outside gene matches: 8. From germline, CDR1 is SEHNR and CDR2 FQNEAQ (reference sequence). The CDR3 here is CASSLRLAGARTDTQYF. In DNA, the CDR3 is TGTGCCAGCAGCTTACGCCTAGCGGGAGCAAGGACAGATACGCAGTATTTT.

This clonotype was found many times. This rearrangement joins TRBV12-3 or TRBV12-4 to TRBJ1-1; 8 bases fit TRBD1. Trimming cost V 3 bases and J 4 bases; bases outside gene matches: 4. This CDR3 is 14 amino acids long. CDR3 sequence: CASSFSGGVTEAFF. For the CDR3, the DNA is TGTGCCAGCAGTTTTTCAGGGGGCGTCACTGAAGCTTTCTTT.

The chain joins TRBV10-2 to TRBJ2-6; D unresolved. Germline CDR1 is WSHSY and CDR2 is SAAADI. The CDR3 extends over 15 amino acids. Between the trimmed V and J ends, which lost 6 bases and 4 bases, there was a span of 13 bases. The CDR3 here is CASSTSKSGANVLTF. CDR3 nucleotide sequence: TGCGCCAGCAGCACATCAAAATCGGGGGCCAACGTCCTGACTTTC.

The chain joins TRBV10-3 to TRBJ2-2; D gene unclear. Trimming cost V 0 bases and J 1 base, with 6 bases left between them. The length of the CDR3 is 15 residues. Per the germline V gene, CDR1 is ENHRY and CDR2 is SYGVKD. CDR3 residues: CAISESTVNTGELFF. DNA for the CDR3: TGTGCCATCAGTGAGTCAACTGTGAACACCGGGGAGCTGTTTTTT.

This clonotype was counted ten times or more. This sequence joins TRBV7-9 and TRBJ1-1, with a possible D match to TRBD1 (5 bases). The CDR3 length is 12 residues. Germline assignment: CDR1 SEHNR and CDR2 FQNEAQ (reference sequence). V lost 1 base, J lost 11 bases, and 11 bases lay in between. As DNA, the CDR3 is TGTGCCAGCAGCTTAGATCAGGGTAGGGCTTTCTTT. Protein: CASSLDQGRAFF.

At least ten counts were recorded for this clonotype. The rearrangement uses TRBV2 and TRBJ1-1; weak D call: TRBD1 (5 bases). There are 12 residues in the CDR3. V lost 6 bases and J lost 6, with 11 bases in between. Germline CDR1 reads SNHLY; CDR2 reads FYNNEI. CDR3 amino acids: CASRTEGPEAFF. CDR3 bases: TGTGCCAGCAGGACAGAGGGCCCTGAAGCTTTCTTT.